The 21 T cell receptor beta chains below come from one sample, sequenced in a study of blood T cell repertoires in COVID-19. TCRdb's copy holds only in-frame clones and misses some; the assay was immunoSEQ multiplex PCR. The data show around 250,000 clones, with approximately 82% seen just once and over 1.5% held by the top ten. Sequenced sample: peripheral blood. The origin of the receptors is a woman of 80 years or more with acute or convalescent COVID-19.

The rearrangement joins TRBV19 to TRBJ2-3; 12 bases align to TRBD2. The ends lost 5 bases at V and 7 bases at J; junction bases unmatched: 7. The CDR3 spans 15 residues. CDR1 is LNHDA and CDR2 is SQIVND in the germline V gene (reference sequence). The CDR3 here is CASSLASGRANTQYF. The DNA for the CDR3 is TGTGCCAGTAGTCTCGCTAGCGGGAGGGCCAATACGCAGTATTTT.

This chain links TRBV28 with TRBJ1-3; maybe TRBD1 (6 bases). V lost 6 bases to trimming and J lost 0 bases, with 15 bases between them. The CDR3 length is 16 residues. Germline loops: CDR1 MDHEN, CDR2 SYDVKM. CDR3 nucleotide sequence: TGTGCCAGCAGCCCAGGAACAGGGTTCTCTGGAAACACCATATATTTT. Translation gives CASSPGTGFSGNTIYF.

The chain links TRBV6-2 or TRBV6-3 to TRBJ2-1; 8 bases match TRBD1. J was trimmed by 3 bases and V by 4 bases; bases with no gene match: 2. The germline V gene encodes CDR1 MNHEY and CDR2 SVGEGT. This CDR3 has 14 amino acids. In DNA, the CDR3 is TGTGCCAGCAGTTCAGGACAGGGCTACAATGAGCAGTTCTTC. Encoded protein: CASSSGQGYNEQFF.

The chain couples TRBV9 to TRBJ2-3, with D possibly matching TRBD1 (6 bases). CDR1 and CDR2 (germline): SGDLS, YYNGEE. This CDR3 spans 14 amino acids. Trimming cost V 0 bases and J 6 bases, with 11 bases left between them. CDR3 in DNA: TGTGCCAGCAGCGTAGAATCTAGGGGGGATACGCAGTATTTT. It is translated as CASSVESRGDTQYF.

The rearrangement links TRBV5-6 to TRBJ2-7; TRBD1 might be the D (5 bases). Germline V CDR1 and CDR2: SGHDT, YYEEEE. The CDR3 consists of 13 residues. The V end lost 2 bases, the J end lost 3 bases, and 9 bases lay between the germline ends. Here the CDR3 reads CASSFTGIYEQYF. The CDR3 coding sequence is TGTGCCAGCAGCTTCACAGGAATCTACGAGCAGTACTTC.

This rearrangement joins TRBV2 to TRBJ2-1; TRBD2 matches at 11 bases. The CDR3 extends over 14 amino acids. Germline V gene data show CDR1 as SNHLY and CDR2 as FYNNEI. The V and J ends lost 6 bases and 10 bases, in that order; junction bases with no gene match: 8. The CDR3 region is CASRELAGVDEQFF. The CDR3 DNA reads TGTGCCAGCAGAGAACTAGCGGGAGTGGACGAGCAGTTCTTC.

The DNA for the CDR3 is TGTGCCAGCAGTTATCTACGGGGGACAGGGTCGGGTCTCTCTGGAAACACCATATATTTT. Translating it yields CASSYLRGTGSGLSGNTIYF. The gene calls are TRBV6-2 or TRBV6-3 and TRBJ1-3, with TRBD1 identical over 9 bases. Germline loops: CDR1 MNHEY, CDR2 SVGEGT. Trimming cost V 3 bases and J 0 bases; bases outside gene matches: 15. The CDR3 length is 20 residues.

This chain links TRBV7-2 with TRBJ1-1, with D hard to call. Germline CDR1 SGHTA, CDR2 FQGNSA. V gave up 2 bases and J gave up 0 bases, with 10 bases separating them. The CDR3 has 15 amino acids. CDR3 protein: CASSLLSVMNTEAFF. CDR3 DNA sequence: TGTGCCAGCAGCTTATTGTCGGTTATGAACACTGAAGCTTTCTTT.

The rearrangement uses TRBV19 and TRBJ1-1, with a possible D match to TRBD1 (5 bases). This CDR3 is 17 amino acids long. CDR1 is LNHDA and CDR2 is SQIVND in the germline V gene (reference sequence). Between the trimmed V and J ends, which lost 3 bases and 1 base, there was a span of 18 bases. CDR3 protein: CASSISESRVSNTEAFF. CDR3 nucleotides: TGTGCCAGTAGTATTTCCGAAAGCAGGGTATCGAACACTGAAGCTTTCTTT.

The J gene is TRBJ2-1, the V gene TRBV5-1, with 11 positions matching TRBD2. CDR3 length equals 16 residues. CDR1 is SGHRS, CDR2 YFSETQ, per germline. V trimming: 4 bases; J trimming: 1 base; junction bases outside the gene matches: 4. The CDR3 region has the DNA TGCGCCAGCAGCACACTAGCGGGAGAATCCTACAATGAGCAGTTCTTC. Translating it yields CASSTLAGESYNEQFF.

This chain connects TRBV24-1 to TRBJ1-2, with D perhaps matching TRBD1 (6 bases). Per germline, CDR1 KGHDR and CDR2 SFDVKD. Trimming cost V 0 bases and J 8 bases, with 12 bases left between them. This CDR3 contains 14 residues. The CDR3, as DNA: TGTGCCACCAGTGATTTGGGCAGACAGGTGGGCTACACCTTC. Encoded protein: CATSDLGRQVGYTF.

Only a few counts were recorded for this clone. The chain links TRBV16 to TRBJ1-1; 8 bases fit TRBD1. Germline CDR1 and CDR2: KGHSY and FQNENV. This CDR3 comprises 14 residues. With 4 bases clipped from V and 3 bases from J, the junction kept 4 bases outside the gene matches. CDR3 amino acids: CASSPQGADTEAFF. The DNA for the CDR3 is TGTGCCAGCAGCCCGCAGGGGGCGGACACTGAAGCTTTCTTT.

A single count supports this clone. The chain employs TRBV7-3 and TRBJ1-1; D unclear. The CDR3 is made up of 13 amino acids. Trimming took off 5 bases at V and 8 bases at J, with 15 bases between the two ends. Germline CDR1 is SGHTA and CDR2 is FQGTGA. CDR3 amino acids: CASSPGPRREAFF. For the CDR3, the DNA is TGTGCCAGCAGCCCCGGGCCTCGGAGGGAAGCTTTCTTT. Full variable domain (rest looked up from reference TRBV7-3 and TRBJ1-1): GAGVSQTPSNKVTEKGKYVELRCDPISGHTALYWYRQSLGQGPEFLIYFQGTGAADDSGLPNDRFFAVRPEGSVSTLKIQRTERGDSAVYLCASSPGPRREAFFGQGTRLTVV.

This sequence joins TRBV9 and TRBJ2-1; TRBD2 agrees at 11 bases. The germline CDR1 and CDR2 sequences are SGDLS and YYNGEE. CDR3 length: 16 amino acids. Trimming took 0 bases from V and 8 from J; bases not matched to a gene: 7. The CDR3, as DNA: TGTGCCAGCAGCGTAGAGGCGGCTAGCGGGGGGTATGAGCAGTTCTTC. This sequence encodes CASSVEAASGGYEQFF.

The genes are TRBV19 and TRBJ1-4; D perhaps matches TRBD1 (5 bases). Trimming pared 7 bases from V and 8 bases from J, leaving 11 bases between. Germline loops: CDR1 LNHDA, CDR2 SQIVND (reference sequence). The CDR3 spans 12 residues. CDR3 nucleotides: TGTGCCAGTATGCGGGGCCAGGAAAAACTGTTTTTT. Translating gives CASMRGQEKLFF.

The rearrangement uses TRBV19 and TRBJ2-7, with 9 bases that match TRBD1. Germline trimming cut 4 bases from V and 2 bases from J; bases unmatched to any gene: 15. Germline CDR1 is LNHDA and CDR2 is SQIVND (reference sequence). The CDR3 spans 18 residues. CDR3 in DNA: TGTGCCAGTAGTACCGGACAGGGGCTAGGGAGGCCCCCCTACGAGCAGTACTTC. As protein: CASSTGQGLGRPPYEQYF.

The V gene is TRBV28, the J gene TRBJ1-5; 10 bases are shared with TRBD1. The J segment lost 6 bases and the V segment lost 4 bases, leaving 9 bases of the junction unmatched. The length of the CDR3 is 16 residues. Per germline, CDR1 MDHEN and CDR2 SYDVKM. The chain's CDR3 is CASSYRQGAGSQPQHF. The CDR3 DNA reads TGTGCCAGCAGTTATAGACAGGGGGCAGGTAGTCAGCCCCAGCATTTT.

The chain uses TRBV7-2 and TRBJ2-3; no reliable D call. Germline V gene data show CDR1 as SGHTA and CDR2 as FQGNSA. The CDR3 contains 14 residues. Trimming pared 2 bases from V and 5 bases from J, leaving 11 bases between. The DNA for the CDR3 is TGTGCCAGCAGCTTATCCCCTGCGGTAGATACGCAGTATTTT. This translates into CASSLSPAVDTQYF.

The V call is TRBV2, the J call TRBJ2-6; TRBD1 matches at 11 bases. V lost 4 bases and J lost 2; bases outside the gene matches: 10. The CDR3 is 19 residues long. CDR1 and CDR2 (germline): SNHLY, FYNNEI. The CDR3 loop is CASSVRTGGLGAGANVLTF. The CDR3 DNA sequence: TGTGCCAGCAGTGTAAGGACAGGGGGCTTGGGCGCTGGGGCCAACGTCCTGACTTTC.

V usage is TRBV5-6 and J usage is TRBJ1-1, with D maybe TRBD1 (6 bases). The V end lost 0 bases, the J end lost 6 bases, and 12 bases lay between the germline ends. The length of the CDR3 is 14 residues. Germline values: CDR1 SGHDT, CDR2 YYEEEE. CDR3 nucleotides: TGTGCCAGCAGCTTGGGGTGGACAGTCGCTGAAGCTTTCTTT. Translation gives CASSLGWTVAEAFF.

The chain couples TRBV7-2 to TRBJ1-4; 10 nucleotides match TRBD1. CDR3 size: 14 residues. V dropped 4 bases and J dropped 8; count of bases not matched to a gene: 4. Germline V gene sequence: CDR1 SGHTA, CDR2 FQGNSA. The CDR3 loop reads CASSWGQGLEKLFF. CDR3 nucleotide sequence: TGTGCCAGCAGCTGGGGACAGGGGTTGGAAAAACTGTTTTTT.